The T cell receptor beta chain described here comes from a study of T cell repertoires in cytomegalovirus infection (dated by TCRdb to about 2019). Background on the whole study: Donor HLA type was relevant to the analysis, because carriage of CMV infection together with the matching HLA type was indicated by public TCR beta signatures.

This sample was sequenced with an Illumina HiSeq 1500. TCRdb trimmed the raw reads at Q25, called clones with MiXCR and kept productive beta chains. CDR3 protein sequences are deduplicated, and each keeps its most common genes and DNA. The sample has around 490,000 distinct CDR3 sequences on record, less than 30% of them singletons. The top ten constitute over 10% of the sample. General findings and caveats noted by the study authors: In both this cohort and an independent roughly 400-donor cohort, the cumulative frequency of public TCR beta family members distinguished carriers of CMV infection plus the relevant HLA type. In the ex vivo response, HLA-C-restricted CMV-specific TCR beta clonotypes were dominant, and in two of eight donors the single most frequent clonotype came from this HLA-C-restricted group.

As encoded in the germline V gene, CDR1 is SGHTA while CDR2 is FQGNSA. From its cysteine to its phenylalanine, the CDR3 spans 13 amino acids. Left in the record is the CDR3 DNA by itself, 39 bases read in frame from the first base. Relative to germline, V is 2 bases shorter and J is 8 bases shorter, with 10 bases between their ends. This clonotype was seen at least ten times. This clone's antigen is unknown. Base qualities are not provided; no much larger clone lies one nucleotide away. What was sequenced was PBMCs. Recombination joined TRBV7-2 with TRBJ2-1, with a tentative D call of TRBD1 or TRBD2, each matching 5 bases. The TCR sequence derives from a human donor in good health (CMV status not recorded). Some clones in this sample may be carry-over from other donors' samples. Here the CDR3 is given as CASSLSRDHEQFF. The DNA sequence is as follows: TGTGCCAGCAGCTTATCCCGGGACCATGAGCAGTTCTTC.